This is a list of T cell receptor beta chains from one sample in a study of control samples from healthy donors and cancer patients. Libraries were prepared by immunoSEQ multiplex PCR; TCRdb keeps only in-frame clonotypes and omits some of them. The sample lists 95,000 to 100,000 clones, approximately 90% occurring once. Source material: blood. Every receptor here comes from a man aged 25-40 years in good health. The CDR3 runs from the conserved cysteine through the conserved F or W. The order of the fields is V gene, J gene, clone size, CDR3 protein. Rows give clone size only sometimes, using once, few, many, or a class for an expanded clone.

TRBV30	TRBJ1-4	-	CAWSVRTGGNEKLFF
TRBV6-6	TRBJ2-7	-	CASRGTSGIAYEQYF
TRBV10-2	TRBJ2-1	-	CASSGTANEQFF
TRBV18	TRBJ1-1	-	CASSIQVNTEAFF
TRBV15	TRBJ1-6	-	CATSMGTENSPLHF
TRBV9	TRBJ2-4	-	CASSVGTSRTKNIQYF
TRBV3-1/TRBV3-2	TRBJ2-7	-	CASSRGSNSYEQYF
TRBV19	TRBJ1-2	once	CASKTDRGALDYGYTF
TRBV5-1	TRBJ1-3	-	CASSLDRPSSGNTIYF
TRBV27	TRBJ2-5	-	CASSSGTGWAGETQYF
TRBV15	TRBJ1-5	-	CATSRGGTETQPQHF
TRBV4-1	TRBJ2-2	-	CASSQTGQGIFGTGELFF
TRBV18	TRBJ2-1	-	CASSPPLAGGPGNEQFF
TRBV27	TRBJ2-6	-	CASSLVGPVSISGANVLTF
TRBV12-3/TRBV12-4	TRBJ2-1	-	CASSRSDEQFF
TRBV5-6	TRBJ2-1	once	CASSSRQGGEQFF
TRBV6-5	TRBJ1-1	few	CASTRDFMNTEAFF
TRBV4-2	TRBJ1-3	once	CASRQMFGNTIYF
TRBV28	TRBJ1-3	-	CASRQDRAGNTIYF
TRBV6-5	TRBJ2-6	-	CASTKGVSGANVLTF
TRBV29-1	TRBJ2-7	-	CSVKIDRDGAQQYF
TRBV7-2	TRBJ2-5	-	CASSPSLAGETQYF
TRBV4-3	TRBJ1-1	-	CASSQEAREVRDTEAFF
TRBV30	TRBJ1-5	-	CAWSVGLNQPQHF
TRBV30	TRBJ2-5	few	CAWSVPMQYQETQYF
TRBV6-5	TRBJ1-5	-	CASSLDRLPGQPQHF
TRBV19	TRBJ2-1	-	CASSILGGLAEQFF
TRBV5-1	TRBJ2-5	-	CASSPALAGGETQYF
TRBV24-1	TRBJ2-5	-	CATSDLTGPQETQYF
TRBV5-1	TRBJ1-2	-	CASSSVSGTGADGYTF
TRBV28	TRBJ1-5	-	CASRRQGARNQPQHF
TRBV6-6	TRBJ2-7	-	CASSPGRLWLYEQYF